This T cell receptor (beta chain) was obtained from a study of identical twins. This clonotype appeared a few times. Addition of a universal primer site occurred through template switching, and cDNA carried unique molecular identifiers. Each CDR3 protein gets one entry after TCRdb re-called the 5' RACE reads with MiXCR. Of about 530,000 distinct CDR3 sequences listed, around 22% are singletons. Germline values: CDR1 MNHEY, CDR2 SVGEGT. J was trimmed by 4 bases and V by 4 bases; bases with no gene match: 6. The CDR3 runs to 16 residues. The sample was also linked to a second study, of yellow fever vaccine responses in identical twins. As reported in that work: A vaccine T cell response that seemed partly convergent and partly personalized was reported in twins.

The receptor was derived from a woman between 18 and 30 years old in good health. Material for sequencing was CD4+ T cells sorted from blood. J is TRBJ2-3 and V is TRBV6-2 or TRBV6-3, with 12 bases identical to TRBD2. The CDR3 DNA reads as TGTGCCAGCAGTTCCGGACTAGCGGGACGGGCAGATACGCAGTATTTT. This codes for CASSSGLAGRADTQYF.